Sequencing of this T cell receptor beta chain was carried out in a study of blood T cell repertoires in COVID-19. This table comes from immunoSEQ multiplex PCR, and its TCRdb copy is limited to in-frame clones, with some not included. The sample lists some 430,000 clones; about 90% were seen once. The study drew participants aged about 18 to 89 years from 20 to 30 US areas. Clinical histories supplied by participants themselves formed the basis of cohort assignment. Cohort 3 donors were reported recovered after two negative PCRs, clearance, or symptom resolution. V lost 5 bases, J lost 7 bases, and 16 bases stayed unmatched. The CDR3 contains 19 residues. Looked up from germline, CDR1 is SEHNR and CDR2 is FQNEAQ (reference sequence).

V and J are TRBV7-9 and TRBJ2-1; 14 nucleotides match TRBD2. The sequenced sample consisted of PBMCs or T cells enriched from blood (not recorded which). The receptor comes from a man aged 18 to 29 who had recovered from COVID-19. As DNA, the CDR3 is TGTGCCAGCAGCCGGGACGGAGGAAGACTAGCGGGAGGGAGGAATGAGCAGTTCTTC. This encodes CASSRDGGRLAGGRNEQFF.